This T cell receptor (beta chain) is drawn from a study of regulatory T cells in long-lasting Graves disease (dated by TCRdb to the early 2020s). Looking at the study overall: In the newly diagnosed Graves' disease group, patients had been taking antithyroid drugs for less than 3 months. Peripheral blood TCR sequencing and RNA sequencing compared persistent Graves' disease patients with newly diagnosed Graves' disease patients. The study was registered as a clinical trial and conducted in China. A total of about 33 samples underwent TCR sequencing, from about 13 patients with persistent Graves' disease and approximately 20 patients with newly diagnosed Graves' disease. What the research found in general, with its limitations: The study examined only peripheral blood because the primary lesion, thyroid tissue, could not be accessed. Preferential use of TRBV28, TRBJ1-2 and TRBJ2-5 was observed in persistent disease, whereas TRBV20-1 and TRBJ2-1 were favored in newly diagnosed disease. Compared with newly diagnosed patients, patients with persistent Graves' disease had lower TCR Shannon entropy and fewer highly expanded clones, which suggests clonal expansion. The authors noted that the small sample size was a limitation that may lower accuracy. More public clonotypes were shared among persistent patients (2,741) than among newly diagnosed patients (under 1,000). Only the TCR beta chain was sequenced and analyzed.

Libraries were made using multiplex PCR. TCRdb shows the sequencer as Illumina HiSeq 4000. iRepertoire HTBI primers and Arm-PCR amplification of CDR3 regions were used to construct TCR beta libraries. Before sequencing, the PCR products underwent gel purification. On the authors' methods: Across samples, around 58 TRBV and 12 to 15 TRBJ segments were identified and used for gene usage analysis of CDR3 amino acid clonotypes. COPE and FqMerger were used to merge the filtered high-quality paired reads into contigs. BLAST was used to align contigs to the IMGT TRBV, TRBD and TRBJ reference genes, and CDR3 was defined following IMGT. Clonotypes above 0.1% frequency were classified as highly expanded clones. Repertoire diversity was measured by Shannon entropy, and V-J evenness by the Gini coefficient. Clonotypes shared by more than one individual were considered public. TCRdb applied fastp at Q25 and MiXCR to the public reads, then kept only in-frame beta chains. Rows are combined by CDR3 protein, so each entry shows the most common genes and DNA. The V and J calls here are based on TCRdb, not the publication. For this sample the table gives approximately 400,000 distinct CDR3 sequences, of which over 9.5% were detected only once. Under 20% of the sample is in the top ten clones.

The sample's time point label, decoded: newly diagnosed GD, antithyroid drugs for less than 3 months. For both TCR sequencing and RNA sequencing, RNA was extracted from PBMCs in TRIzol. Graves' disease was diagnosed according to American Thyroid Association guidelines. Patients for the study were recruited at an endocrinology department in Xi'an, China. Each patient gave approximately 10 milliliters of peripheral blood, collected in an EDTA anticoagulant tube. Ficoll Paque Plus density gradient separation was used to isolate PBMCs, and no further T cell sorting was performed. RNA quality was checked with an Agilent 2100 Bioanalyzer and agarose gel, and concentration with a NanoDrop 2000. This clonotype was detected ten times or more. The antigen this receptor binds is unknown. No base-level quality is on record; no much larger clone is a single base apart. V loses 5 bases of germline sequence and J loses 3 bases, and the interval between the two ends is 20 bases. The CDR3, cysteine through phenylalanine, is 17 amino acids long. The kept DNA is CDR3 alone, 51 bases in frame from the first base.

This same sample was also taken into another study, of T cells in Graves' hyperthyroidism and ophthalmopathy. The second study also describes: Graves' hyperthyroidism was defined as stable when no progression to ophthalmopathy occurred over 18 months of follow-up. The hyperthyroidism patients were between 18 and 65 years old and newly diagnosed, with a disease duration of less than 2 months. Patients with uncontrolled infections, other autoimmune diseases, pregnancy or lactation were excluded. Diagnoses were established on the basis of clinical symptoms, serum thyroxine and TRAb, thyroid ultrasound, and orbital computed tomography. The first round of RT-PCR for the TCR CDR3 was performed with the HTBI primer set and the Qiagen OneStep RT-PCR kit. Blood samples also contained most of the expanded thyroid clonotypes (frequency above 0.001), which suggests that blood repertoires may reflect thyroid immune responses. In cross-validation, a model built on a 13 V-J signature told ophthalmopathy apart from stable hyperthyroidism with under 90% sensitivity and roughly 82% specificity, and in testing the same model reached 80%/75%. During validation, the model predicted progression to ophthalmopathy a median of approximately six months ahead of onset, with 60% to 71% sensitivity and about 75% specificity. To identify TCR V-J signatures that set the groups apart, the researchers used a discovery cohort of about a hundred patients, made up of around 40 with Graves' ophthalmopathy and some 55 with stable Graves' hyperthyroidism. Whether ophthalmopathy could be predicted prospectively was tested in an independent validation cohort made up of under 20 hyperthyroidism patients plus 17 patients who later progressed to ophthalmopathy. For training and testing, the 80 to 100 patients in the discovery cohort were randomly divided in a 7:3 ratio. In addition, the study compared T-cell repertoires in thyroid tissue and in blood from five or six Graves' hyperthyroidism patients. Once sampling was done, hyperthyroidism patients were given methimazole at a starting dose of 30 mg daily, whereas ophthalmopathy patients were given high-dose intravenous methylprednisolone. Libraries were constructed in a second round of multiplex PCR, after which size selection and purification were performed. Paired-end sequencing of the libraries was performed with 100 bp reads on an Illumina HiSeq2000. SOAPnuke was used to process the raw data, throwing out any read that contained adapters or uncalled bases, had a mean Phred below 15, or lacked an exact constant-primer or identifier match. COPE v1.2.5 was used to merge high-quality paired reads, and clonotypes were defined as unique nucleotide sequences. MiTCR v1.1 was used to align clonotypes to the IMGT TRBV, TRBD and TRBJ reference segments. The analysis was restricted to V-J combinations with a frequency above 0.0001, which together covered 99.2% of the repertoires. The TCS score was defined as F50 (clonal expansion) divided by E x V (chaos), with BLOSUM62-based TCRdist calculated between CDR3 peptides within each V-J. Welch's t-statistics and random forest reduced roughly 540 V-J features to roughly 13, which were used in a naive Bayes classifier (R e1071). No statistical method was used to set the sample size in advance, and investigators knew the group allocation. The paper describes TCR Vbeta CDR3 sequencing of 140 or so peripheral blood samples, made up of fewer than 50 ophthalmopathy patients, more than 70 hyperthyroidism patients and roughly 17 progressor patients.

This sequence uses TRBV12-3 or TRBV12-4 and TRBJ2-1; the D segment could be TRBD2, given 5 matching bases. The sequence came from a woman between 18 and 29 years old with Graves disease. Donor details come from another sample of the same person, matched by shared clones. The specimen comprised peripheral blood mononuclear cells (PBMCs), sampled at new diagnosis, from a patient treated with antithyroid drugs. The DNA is TGTGCCAGCAGTCCCCCACGGGGAGCGGTTCGCTACAATGAGCAGTTCTTC. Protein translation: CASSPPRGAVRYNEQFF.